The source of this TCR beta chain is a study of T-cell memory formation after mild COVID-19 (dated by TCRdb to the early 2020s). General notes on the study: TCR sequence clusters from the two donors were largely donor specific. The cohort was made up of two young adult volunteers, one female and one male, who were previously healthy. In a couple of donors, T-cell clones that expanded and contracted after mild COVID-19 were followed by sequencing TCRalpha and TCRbeta repertoires longitudinally.

This clonotype appeared many times. Its recognized antigen is unknown. No base qualities exist here, and no much larger clone lies one base off it. Overall results and qualifications from the work: Contracting CD4+ clones were found mainly in CM and EM memory subsets, while CD8+ clones were enriched in EMRA. SARS-CoV-2 specificity of the second-wave clones peaking on day 37 was not confirmed. Balanced CD4/CD8 phenotypes were observed for clones contracting from day 15 to 85, whereas a bias towards CD4+ was observed for a second wave of clones expanding from day 15 to 37. Only two mild cases were covered by the study, and larger cohorts that include severe cases with pre-infection samples were considered necessary. Some responding clones were detected in pre-infection memory, suggesting pre-existing cross-reactive memory T cells joined the SARS-CoV-2 response.

Ficoll-Paque density gradient centrifugation was the method used to isolate PBMCs. Sequencing was carried out with an Illumina NovaSeq 6000. TCRalpha and TCRbeta cDNA libraries were constructed by 5'RACE with constant-segment primers, with sample barcodes and unique molecular identifiers being introduced. Trizol reagent was used to extract RNA from every sample. Libraries were amplified in two PCR steps, with a second sample barcode and Illumina TruSeq adapters added in the second step. Sequencing of the libraries was done on an Illumina NovaSeq, producing 2 x 150 bp paired-end reads. The original pipeline was this. The reads were demultiplexed and collapsed into UMI-guided consensus sequences using migec v1.2.7. Using mixcr v2.1.11, UMI consensuses were aligned to TRA and TRB V and J templates and then assembled into clonotypes. Expanded or contracted clonotypes were those called significant by both edgeR and NoisET, with noise models trained on biological replicates. For edgeR calls, a false discovery rate-adjusted p below 0.01 and a log2 fold-change threshold of 1 were applied. As an exploratory analysis of dynamics, PCA with hierarchical clustering was applied to max-normalized trajectories of the 1000 most abundant clonotypes. The CD4 or CD8 phenotype of responding clones was assigned using the separately sequenced CD4+ and CD8+ repertoires. TCRdb's own reprocessing of the public reads used fastp at Q25 and MiXCR and kept productive beta chains. Here each entry gathers all rows of one CDR3 protein and keeps the most common genes and DNA. V and J calls and clone size were set by TCRdb, not the authors. This sample comprises approximately 45,000 distinct CDR3 sequences, around 6.3% of them detected only once. The ten largest account for 0.6% to 1% of the sample.

From a lookup of the germline V gene (reference sequence), CDR1 and CDR2 are LGHDT and YNNKEL. Including cysteine and phenylalanine, the CDR3 has 15 amino acids. The sequence is cut down to CDR3 DNA, 45 bases in frame from base 1. Trimming leaves V shorter by 6 bases and J shorter by 3 bases, with the junction holding 5 bases beyond the gene matches. This sequence originates from an adult who had mild COVID-19 (a few samples of this study predate the infection). The sample titles of this study are shuffled in the database, so cell type and time point are left out. The material sequenced was PBMCs or a T cell subset sorted from them (not recorded which). The chain was built from TRBV3-1 and TRBJ2-1; TRBD2 fits 10 bases in the junction. This receptor has the CDR3 CASSPSGRVYNEQFF. The sequenced DNA is TGTGCCAGCAGTCCTAGCGGGAGAGTCTACAATGAGCAGTTCTTC.